The next 9 T cell receptor beta chains were all read from a single sample in a study of cytomegalovirus exposure and HLA in healthy donors. The PCR was carried out with 60 Vbeta primers and 13 Jbeta primers. Measured with immunoSEQ multiplex PCR; TCRdb has only the in-frame clones, and not every one. The top ten clones hold around 2.8% of a sample with hundreds of thousands of clones, 80% to 90% of them seen once. Sequencing used PBMCs. The receptors come from a man aged 30 to 39 in good health and CMV-seronegative.

There are a few counts of this clone. The CDR3 region has the DNA TGTGCCATTCAATCAGGGATCATGAACACTGAAGCTTTCTTT. Translated, it gives CAIQSGIMNTEAFF. The chain joins TRBV6-1 to TRBJ1-1; perhaps TRBD1 as D (5 bases). V lost 10 bases and J 0 bases, leaving 15 bases between the germline ends. The CDR3 totals 14 residues. Germline V gene sequence: CDR1 MNHNS, CDR2 SASEGT.

The rearrangement joins TRBV27 to TRBJ1-5; no definite D call. The CDR3 is 16 amino acids. Per the germline V gene, CDR1 is MNHEY and CDR2 is SMNVEV (reference sequence). Trimming shortened V by 3 bases and J by 7 bases, and 19 bases separated the two germline ends. In DNA, the CDR3 is TGTGCCAGCAGTTTCGTATGGGCCGGAGGGTCGCAGCCCCAGCATTTT. Translated: CASSFVWAGGSQPQHF.

This chain connects TRBV19 to TRBJ2-7, with D tentatively TRBD1 (5 bases). The CDR3 is 14 residues long. Germline CDR1 and CDR2: LNHDA and SQIVND (reference sequence). The ends were cut back, 3 bases at V and 2 bases at J, with 11 bases in the middle. CDR3 region: CASSIGAGTYEQYF. For the CDR3, the DNA is TGTGCCAGTAGTATTGGGGCAGGGACCTACGAGCAGTACTTC. Drawing the rest from reference TRBV19 and TRBJ2-7, the complete variable domain is DGGITQSPKYLFRKEGQNVTLSCEQNLNHDAMYWYRQDPGQGLRLIYYSQIVNDFQKGDIAEGYSVSREKKESFPLTVTSAQKNPTAFYLCASSIGAGTYEQYFGPGTRLTVT.

This clone was detected only a few times. The rearrangement joins TRBV23-1 to TRBJ1-4; D is uncertain. TRBV23-1 is placed among ORFs of uncertain function. The CDR3 covers 12 residues. The germline V and J ends were trimmed by 0 bases and 8 bases, with 4 bases remaining between them. CDR3: CASSQSPEKLFF. DNA for the CDR3: TGCGCCAGCAGTCAATCCCCAGAAAAACTGTTTTTT.

This rearrangement joins TRBV6-5 to TRBJ1-3; D call uncertain. Germline V gene sequence: CDR1 MNHEY, CDR2 SVGAGI. Trimming shortened V by 5 bases and J by 1 base, and 9 bases separated the two germline ends. There are 14 residues in the CDR3. CDR3 DNA sequence: TGTGCCAGCAGTCCTTATATATCTGGAAACACCATATATTTT. Its protein product is CASSPYISGNTIYF.

This clone was counted once. This rearrangement joins TRBV19 to TRBJ1-1; D is perhaps TRBD1 (5 bases). CDR1 and CDR2 from the germline V gene are LNHDA and SQIVND (reference sequence). Deletions cut 3 bases from V and 4 bases from J, with 15 bases between. The CDR3 contains 15 residues. The CDR3 sequence: CASSIVSQGFTEAFF. DNA of the CDR3: TGTGCCAGTAGTATCGTTTCTCAGGGATTCACTGAAGCTTTCTTT.

The CDR3 sequence is CASSDPGLAITDTQYF. As DNA, the CDR3 is TGTGCCAGCAGTGATCCGGGACTAGCGATCACAGATACGCAGTATTTT. The chain carries TRBV2 and TRBJ2-3; TRBD2 matches 10 bases. The CDR3 has 16 residues. The trim removed 3 bases at V and 2 bases at J, leaving 5 bases unmatched. Germline V gene sequence: CDR1 SNHLY, CDR2 FYNNEI.

The chain combines TRBV19 with TRBJ1-5; tentatively, D is TRBD1 (5 bases). Germline V gene data show CDR1 as LNHDA and CDR2 as SQIVND (reference sequence). The CDR3 loop spans 16 amino acids. Trimming took 3 bases from V and 6 from J, leaving 18 bases between them. CDR3: CASSIVGTGLGQPQHF. CDR3 nucleotide sequence: TGTGCCAGTAGTATTGTAGGTACAGGTCTTGGTCAGCCCCAGCATTTT.

The genes are TRBV29-1 and TRBJ1-1, with 9 bases matching TRBD1. This CDR3 is built from 11 residues. V lost 6 bases to trimming and J lost 5 bases; unmatched junction nucleotides: 1. CDR1 and CDR2 from the germline V gene are SQVTM and ANQGSEA. The DNA for the CDR3 is TGCAGCGTCGGACAGGGGACTGAAGCTTTCTTT. Amino acids: CSVGQGTEAFF.